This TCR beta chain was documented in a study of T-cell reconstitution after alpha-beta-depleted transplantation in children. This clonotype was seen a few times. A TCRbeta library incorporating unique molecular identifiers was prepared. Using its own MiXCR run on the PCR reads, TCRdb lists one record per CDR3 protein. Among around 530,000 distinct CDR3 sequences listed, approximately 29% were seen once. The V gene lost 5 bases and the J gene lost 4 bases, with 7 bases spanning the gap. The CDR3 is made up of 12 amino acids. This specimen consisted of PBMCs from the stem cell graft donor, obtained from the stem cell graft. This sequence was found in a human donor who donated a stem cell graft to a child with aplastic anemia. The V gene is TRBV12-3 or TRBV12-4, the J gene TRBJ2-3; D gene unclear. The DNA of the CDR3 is TGTGCCAGCAGTCCAACATCAGATACGCAGTATTTT. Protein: CASSPTSDTQYF.